The rows below give T cell receptor beta chains drawn from one sample of a study of blood T cell repertoires in COVID-19. Clones were read by immunoSEQ multiplex PCR, and TCRdb kept only the in-frame ones, dropping some. Of hundreds of thousands of clones in the sample, roughly 81% were seen once. Source material: peripheral blood. The receptors shown here come from a man aged 35-49 years with acute or convalescent COVID-19. The conserved cysteine and the conserved F or W are not part of the CDR3 here. A D gene is named only where the DNA matches it firmly.

d_call j_call v_call cdr3_aa
NA TRBJ1-2 TRBV10-3 AISGGEIYGYT
NA TRBJ2-3 TRBV12-3/TRBV12-4 ASSPGGDTQY
NA TRBJ1-5 TRBV5-8 ASSSSFGFRDNQPQH
NA TRBJ2-7 TRBV7-9 ASSFRGNEQY
TRBD1 TRBJ1-5 TRBV9 ASSVGTGAHQPQH
TRBD2 TRBJ2-7 TRBV6-1 ASSDDASGGKKY
TRBD1 TRBJ1-1 TRBV28 ASSPGQGAGTEAF
NA TRBJ1-4 TRBV2 ASSPGLGEKLF
NA TRBJ2-5 TRBV15 ATSRNPYQAGETQY
TRBD2 TRBJ2-1 TRBV20-1 SASTSGGDNEQF
TRBD1 TRBJ1-2 TRBV3-1/TRBV3-2 ASSQDRGHGYT
NA TRBJ1-1 TRBV12-3/TRBV12-4 ASSFARHTEAF
NA TRBJ2-7 TRBV3-1/TRBV3-2 ASSQLYEQY
TRBD2 TRBJ2-1 TRBV6-2/TRBV6-3 ASSYPGLAGGSRNEQF
NA TRBJ1-1 TRBV5-1 ASSLVQGTEAF
NA TRBJ2-2 TRBV19 ASSIGQAGLTGELF
TRBD1 TRBJ1-1 TRBV7-9 ASSLAQGARTEAF
NA TRBJ1-4 TRBV10-1 ASSVSQVNEKLF
NA TRBJ1-2 TRBV14 ASSQGGTGKFANGYT
TRBD1 TRBJ1-4 TRBV6-6 ASIAPGQGGEKLF
NA TRBJ1-1 TRBV7-3 ASSFGGRGSNTEAF
NA TRBJ1-2 TRBV7-9 ASSLLLDRTAYGYT
NA TRBJ2-7 TRBV5-6 ASSSAYEQY
NA TRBJ1-6 TRBV7-2 ASSLGAGKTSPLH
TRBD1 TRBJ2-3 TRBV7-9 ASSGRDRGSDTQY
NA TRBJ2-3 TRBV12-3/TRBV12-4 ASSLLYLDTQY
NA TRBJ1-2 TRBV5-1 ASSFQGNGYT
NA TRBJ1-1 TRBV2 ASRPRDLNTEAF
TRBD2 TRBJ2-3 TRBV27 ASSSLRPGTSGNTQY
NA TRBJ2-4 TRBV25-1 ASSGPNRVIDIQY
NA TRBJ1-2 TRBV20-1 SARDGGGYT
TRBD1 TRBJ1-5 TRBV18 ASSPDREQPQH
NA TRBJ2-1 TRBV30 ARGRGGINEQF
NA TRBJ2-2 TRBV29-1 TGTTNTGELF
NA TRBJ1-4 TRBV7-9 ASSTQGGGHEKLF
TRBD1 TRBJ2-6 TRBV25-1 ASTGQAFSGANVLT
TRBD2 TRBJ2-1 TRBV28 ASSPLGWRGVYNEQF
NA TRBJ1-5 TRBV20-1 SASGGAGQPQH
NA TRBJ1-2 TRBV5-1 ASSPTGSSSYLYGYT
NA TRBJ1-5 TRBV6-5 ATPGVQEGQPQH
NA TRBJ1-2 TRBV6-5 ASSSMKRDGYT
NA TRBJ2-6 TRBV19 ASSIGGHSGANVLT
NA TRBJ1-5 TRBV23-1 ASSQSGWGRPQPQH
NA TRBJ1-5 TRBV11-2 ASSLGDKPNQPQH
NA TRBJ1-1 TRBV2 ASSDRAYTEAF
TRBD2 TRBJ2-7 TRBV5-1 ASSPISGDPYEQY
NA TRBJ2-1 TRBV7-8 ASSIDPSSSYNEQF
TRBD1 TRBJ1-2 TRBV18 ASSPGDRVNYGYT
TRBD1 TRBJ1-4 TRBV2 ASSRTGANEKLF
TRBD2 TRBJ2-3 TRBV29-1 SVALRGTDTQY
TRBD2 TRBJ2-7 TRBV4-3 ASSQGRESGKDPYEQY
NA TRBJ2-1 TRBV5-1 ASSLKGSRNEQF